A selection of T cell receptor beta chains follows, all from one sample in a study of T cells in Graves' hyperthyroidism and ophthalmopathy. Each CDR3 protein is one row after TCRdb ran MiXCR on the multiplex PCR reads. The sample includes roughly 630,000 distinct CDR3 sequences, approximately 14% of them seen just once. Sequencing input: blood. The receptors come from a woman aged 30 to 39 with Graves' hyperthyroidism. Both conserved end residues are part of each CDR3. D genes are given only for firm matches. Clone size, where shown, is once, few, many, or a class for clones that have expanded.

TRBV7-9	.	.	TRBJ2-1	CASSLVATNEQFF	TGTGCCAGCAGCTTAGTGGCGACAAATGAGCAGTTCTTC
TRBV13	few	.	TRBJ1-4	CASSLAGSANEKLFF	TGTGCCAGCAGCTTAGCGGGAAGTGCTAATGAAAAACTGTTTTTT
TRBV10-1	.	TRBD2	TRBJ2-1	CASSGAGLAGQRSEQFF	TGCGCCAGCAGTGGAGCGGGACTAGCGGGACAGCGCAGTGAGCAGTTCTTC
TRBV15	few	TRBD1	TRBJ1-5	CATSSDLGGLSNQPQHF	TGTGCCACCAGCTCCGACTTAGGGGGCTTGAGCAATCAGCCCCAGCATTTT
TRBV13	few	.	TRBJ2-7	CASSLVMSNEQYF	TGTGCCAGCAGCTTAGTTATGTCAAACGAGCAGTACTTC
TRBV6-2/TRBV6-3	many	.	TRBJ2-3	CASTHEGLQWDTQYF	TGTGCCAGCACCCACGAAGGCCTCCAGTGGGATACGCAGTATTTT
TRBV12-5	.	.	TRBJ1-1	CASGLVVGEVRAEAFF	TGTGCTAGTGGTTTGGTGGTCGGGGAGGTCCGGGCTGAAGCTTTCTTT
TRBV20-1	many	.	TRBJ2-1	CSARVPYEQFF	TGCAGTGCTAGAGTCCCGTACGAGCAGTTCTTC
TRBV20-1	many	.	TRBJ1-1	CSARRAGAGATEAFF	TGCAGTGCCCGAAGGGCAGGGGCGGGAGCCACTGAAGCTTTCTTT
TRBV7-2	few	.	TRBJ2-5	CASSLGFGKETQYF	TGTGCCAGCAGCTTAGGGTTTGGGAAAGAGACCCAGTACTTC
TRBV5-1	many	.	TRBJ1-5	CASSLAGVGQPQHF	TGCGCCAGCAGCTTGGCGGGAGTTGGTCAGCCCCAGCATTTT
TRBV27	many	.	TRBJ2-7	CASSPLPSYEQYF	TGTGCCAGCAGTCCCCTTCCCTCCTACGAGCAGTACTTC
TRBV11-3	many	TRBD1	TRBJ2-2	CASSLMGQGYTGELFF	TGTGCCAGCAGCTTAATGGGACAGGGGTACACCGGGGAGCTGTTTTTT
TRBV6-1	many	TRBD1	TRBJ2-5	CASSEFGGQVQETQYF	TGTGCCAGCAGTGAATTCGGCGGACAGGTCCAAGAGACCCAGTACTTC
TRBV12-3/TRBV12-4	many	TRBD1	TRBJ1-1	CASSWRRGQAFF	TGTGCCAGCAGTTGGCGAAGGGGGCAAGCTTTCTTT
TRBV19	.	.	TRBJ1-1	CASSRAGHTNTEAFF	TGTGCCAGTTCACGAGCGGGACATACGAACACTGAAGCTTTCTTT
TRBV20-1	many	.	TRBJ2-7	CSARDPILDLSLRLEQYF	TGCAGTGCTAGAGATCCTATTCTTGACTTATCCCTCCGGCTCGAGCAGTACTTC
TRBV3-1	few	TRBD2	TRBJ2-7	CASSQDSGRAEYEQYF	TGTGCCAGCAGCCAAGATAGCGGGAGGGCCGAGTACGAGCAGTACTTC
TRBV6-2/TRBV6-3	few	.	TRBJ2-2	CASKYSTNTGELFF	TGTGCCAGCAAGTATAGCACAAACACCGGGGAGCTGTTTTTT
TRBV6-1	few	TRBD1	TRBJ2-7	CASNRDRGSSYEQYF	TGTGCCAGCAACCGGGACAGGGGAAGCTCCTACGAGCAGTACTTC
TRBV27	many	TRBD2	TRBJ2-3	CASRDGLAGWTDTQYF	TGTGCCAGCAGGGACGGACTAGCGGGATGGACAGATACGCAGTATTTT